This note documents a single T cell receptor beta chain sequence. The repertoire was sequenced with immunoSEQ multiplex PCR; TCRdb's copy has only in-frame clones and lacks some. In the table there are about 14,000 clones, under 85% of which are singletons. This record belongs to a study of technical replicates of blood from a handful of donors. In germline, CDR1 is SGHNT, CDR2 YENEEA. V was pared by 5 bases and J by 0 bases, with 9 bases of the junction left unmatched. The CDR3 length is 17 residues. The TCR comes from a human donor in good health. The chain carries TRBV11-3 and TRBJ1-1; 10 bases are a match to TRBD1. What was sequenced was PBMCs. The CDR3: CASSRGGTGDLNTEAFF. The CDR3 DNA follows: TGTGCCAGCAGCCGAGGGGGGACAGGGGATTTGAACACTGAAGCTTTCTTT. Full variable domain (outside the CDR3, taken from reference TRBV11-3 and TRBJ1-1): EAGVVQSPRYKIIEKKQPVAFWCNPISGHNTLYWYLQNLGQGPELLIRYENEEAVDDSQLPKDRFSAERLKGVDSTLKIQPAELGDSAVYLCASSRGGTGDLNTEAFFGQGTRLTVV.